The clone carrying this T cell receptor beta chain showed up just once. The table came from immunoSEQ multiplex PCR; TCRdb's copy has only in-frame clones and leaves some out. This sample carries a few hundred thousand clones, about 85% of them seen once, and the ten largest clones take 0.85% to 0.9%. These data come from a study of blood T cell repertoires in COVID-19. The germline V gene has CDR1 MGHDK and CDR2 SYGVNS. This CDR3 region has 13 residues. Trimming removed 4 bases from V and 0 bases from J, with 7 bases in between. This receptor was taken from a human donor with COVID-19, enrolled during active disease. The donor label of this sample is uncertain. The sequencing input was peripheral blood. V and J are TRBV25-1 and TRBJ2-7; D may be TRBD1 (5 bases). CDR3 sequence: CASSAQGSYEQYF. The DNA of the CDR3 is TGTGCCAGCAGTGCCCAGGGCTCCTACGAGCAGTACTTC.